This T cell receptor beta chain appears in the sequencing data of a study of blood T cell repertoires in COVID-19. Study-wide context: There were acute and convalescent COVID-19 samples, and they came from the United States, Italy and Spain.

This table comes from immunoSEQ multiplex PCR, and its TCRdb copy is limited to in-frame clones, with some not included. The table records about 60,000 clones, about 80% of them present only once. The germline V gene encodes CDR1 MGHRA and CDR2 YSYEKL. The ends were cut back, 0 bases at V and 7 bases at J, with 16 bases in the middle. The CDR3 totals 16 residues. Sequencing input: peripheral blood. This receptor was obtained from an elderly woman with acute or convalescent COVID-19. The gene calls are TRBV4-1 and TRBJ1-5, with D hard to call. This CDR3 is CASSQDYGREGQPQHF. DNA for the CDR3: TGCGCCAGCAGCCAAGATTATGGGAGGGAAGGGCAGCCCCAGCATTTT.